These 21 T cell receptor beta chains share one sample of origin, sequenced in a study of blood T cell repertoires in COVID-19. Profiled with immunoSEQ multiplex PCR; TCRdb holds only in-frame clones, not every one. The sample has 89,000 or so clones; roughly 96% are singletons. The specimen was peripheral blood. Receptors were obtained from a human donor with active COVID-19. The donor label of this sample is uncertain.

The gene calls are TRBV28 and TRBJ1-5; possibly TRBD1 for D (5 bases). The CDR3 extends over 15 amino acids. Trimming removed 4 bases at V and 1 base at J, with 11 bases between. CDR1 and CDR2 from the germline V gene are MDHEN and SYDVKM. Here the CDR3 reads CASSSGLLSNQPQHF. As DNA, the CDR3 is TGTGCCAGCAGTTCGGGACTTTTGAGCAATCAGCCCCAGCATTTT.

V usage is TRBV7-2 and J usage is TRBJ1-2; D remains ambiguous. The CDR3 runs 18 residues. CDR1 is SGHTA, CDR2 FQGNSA, per germline. V shed 5 bases and J shed 1 base, with 23 bases lying between them. The CDR3 is CASSPEPAGKGLNYGYTF. For the CDR3, the DNA is TGTGCCAGCAGCCCCGAACCAGCGGGAAAGGGCCTTAACTATGGCTACACCTTC.

The genes are TRBV27 and TRBJ2-2; D remains unclear. The V gene lost 2 bases and the J gene lost 1 base, with 2 bases spanning the gap. Germline CDR1 and CDR2: MNHEY and SMNVEV (reference sequence). The CDR3 totals 13 residues. CDR3 nucleotides: TGTGCCAGCAGTTTACTGAACACCGGGGAGCTGTTTTTT. Translating it yields CASSLLNTGELFF.

The table lists this clone with a count of one. This chain joins TRBV5-1 and TRBJ2-1; TRBD2 is a possible D gene (5 bases). V lost 7 bases to trimming and J lost 6 bases, with 20 bases between them. CDR3 length equals 15 residues. The germline gives CDR1 SGHRS, CDR2 YFSETQ. The CDR3: CASQLRAVEGNEQFF. The CDR3 bases are TGCGCCAGCCAACTGAGGGCGGTCGAGGGCAATGAGCAGTTCTTC. Filled out from reference TRBV5-1 and TRBJ2-1, the complete variable domain reads KAGVTQTPRYLIKTRGQQVTLSCSPISGHRSVSWYQQTPGQGLQFLFEYFSETQRNKGNFPGRFSGRQFSNSRSEMNVSTLELGDSALYLCASQLRAVEGNEQFFGPGTRLTVL.

CDR3 DNA sequence: TGTGCCAGCAGCTTGCTTTGGACAGGGGGCCTTAGGTATGGCTACACCTTC. Protein product: CASSLLWTGGLRYGYTF. This chain connects TRBV5-6 to TRBJ1-2, with TRBD1 matching over 11 bases. This CDR3 region has 17 residues. The junction had 10 bases not matched to a gene; V was cut back by 1 base and J by 5 bases. Germline V CDR1 and CDR2: SGHDT, YYEEEE.

The genes are TRBV18 and TRBJ2-7, with 7 bases identical to TRBD1. The CDR3 has 14 amino acids. Germline V CDR1 and CDR2: KGHSH, LQKENI. J was trimmed by 4 bases and V by 3 bases; bases with no gene match: 6. CDR3 sequence: CASSPGTDIYEQYF. The DNA for the CDR3 is TGTGCCAGCTCACCTGGGACAGATATTTACGAGCAGTACTTC.

The J gene is TRBJ2-1, the V gene TRBV18; 10 bases agree with TRBD2. Germline CDR1 reads KGHSH; CDR2 reads LQKENI. Trimming removed 5 bases from V and 4 bases from J; junction bases left unmatched: 8. The length of the CDR3 is 16 residues. The CDR3 nucleotides are TGTGCCAGCTCAATTACTAGCGGGACGAAATACAATGAGCAGTTCTTC. Its protein product is CASSITSGTKYNEQFF.

The chain combines TRBV6-5 with TRBJ1-4; maybe TRBD1 (5 bases). Germline CDR1 is MNHEY and CDR2 is SVGAGI. The germline V and J ends were trimmed by 8 bases and 5 bases, with 12 bases remaining between them. The CDR3 covers 13 residues. The CDR3 region has the DNA TGTGCCAGCTCCGCCAGGGAAAATGAAAAACTGTTTTTT. Encoded protein: CASSARENEKLFF.

V is TRBV7-8 and J is TRBJ1-5; weak D call: TRBD1 (6 bases). Germline V gene sequence: CDR1 SGHVS, CDR2 FQNEAQ. Between the trimmed V and J ends, which lost 1 base and 6 bases, there was a span of 13 bases. The CDR3 is 15 amino acids. CDR3 sequence reads: CASSLVGGAIQPQHF. CDR3 sequence (DNA): TGTGCCAGCAGCTTAGTCGGGGGGGCGATTCAGCCCCAGCATTTT. Full variable domain (missing parts from reference TRBV7-8 and TRBJ1-5): GAGVSQSPRYKVAKRGQDVALRCDPISGHVSLFWYQQALGQGPEFLTYFQNEAQLDKSGLPSDRFFAERPEGSVSTLKIQRTQQEDSAVYLCASSLVGGAIQPQHFGDGTRLSIL.

The chain recombines TRBV29-1 with TRBJ2-7; no firm D call. The CDR3 runs 14 residues. From germline, CDR1 is SQVTM and CDR2 ANQGSEA. Trimming stripped 4 bases from V and 0 bases from J, with 13 bases between. The CDR3 loop reads CSVVPARSSYEQYF. The CDR3 DNA sequence: TGCAGCGTTGTCCCAGCGAGGAGCTCCTACGAGCAGTACTTC.

The rearrangement uses TRBV25-1 and TRBJ1-6; no clear D gene. Trimming pared 8 bases from V and 5 bases from J, leaving 16 bases between. The germline CDR1 and CDR2 sequences are MGHDK and SYGVNS. The CDR3 sequence is 15 residues long. The CDR3 region has the DNA TGTGCCAGCGTCGGTTCCGGAGTAAATAATTCACCCCTCCACTTT. This translates into CASVGSGVNNSPLHF.

The chain carries TRBV2 and TRBJ2-7, with 9 bases lining up with TRBD1. Germline V gene data show CDR1 as SNHLY and CDR2 as FYNNEI. The CDR3 has 14 amino acids. J gave up 3 bases and V 6 bases, and 6 bases lay outside the gene matches. The CDR3 loop is CASSRDRALYEQYF. The CDR3 DNA is TGTGCCAGCAGCCGGGACAGGGCCCTCTACGAGCAGTACTTC.

The chain uses TRBV7-9 and TRBJ1-4; perhaps TRBD1 as D (5 bases). The V gene's germline CDR1 is SEHNR and CDR2 FQNEAQ (reference sequence). The CDR3 consists of 15 residues. Trimming left V 0 bases short and J 7 bases short, with 12 bases between. CDR3 residues: CASSLAMGGAEKLFF. The CDR3 region has the DNA TGTGCCAGCAGCTTAGCGATGGGGGGAGCTGAAAAACTGTTTTTT.

This chain connects TRBV28 to TRBJ2-5, with 9 bases matching TRBD2. The germline V gene has CDR1 MDHEN and CDR2 SYDVKM. J gave up 5 bases and V 6 bases, and 7 bases lay outside the gene matches. The CDR3 contains 14 residues. In DNA form, the CDR3 reads TGTGCCAGCAGGGGCACCCTAGCGGGGGAGACCCAGTACTTC. Protein: CASRGTLAGETQYF. Drawing the rest from reference TRBV28 and TRBJ2-5, the complete variable domain is DVKVTQSSRYLVKRTGEKVFLECVQDMDHENMFWYRQDPGLGLRLIYFSYDVKMKEKGDIPEGYSVSREKKERFSLILESASTNQTSMYLCASRGTLAGETQYFGPGTRLLVL.

CDR3 in amino acids: CASSQEADRGLGEQYF. CDR3 nucleotide sequence: TGCGCCAGCAGCCAAGAAGCTGACAGGGGGCTGGGCGAGCAGTACTTC. The chain combines TRBV4-3 with TRBJ2-7; 10 positions agree with TRBD1. J lost 6 bases, V lost 0 bases, and 8 bases had no gene match. CDR1 is LGHNA and CDR2 is YSLEER in the germline V gene. The CDR3 loop spans 16 amino acids.

This clone has only one observation. V gene TRBV6-5 combines with J gene TRBJ1-6; tentative D call: TRBD1 (6 bases). Germline V gene lookup returns CDR1 MNHEY and CDR2 SVGAGI. Trimming left V 0 bases short and J 9 bases short, with 12 bases between. The CDR3 is made up of 15 amino acids. The CDR3 spells CASSYSIGGSSPLHF. The CDR3 DNA reads as TGTGCCAGCAGTTACTCGATTGGGGGCAGTTCACCCCTCCACTTT.

The rearrangement joins TRBV19 to TRBJ2-5; TRBD1 aligns across 9 bases. The trim removed 5 bases at V and 4 bases at J, leaving 11 bases unmatched. Germline V gene data show CDR1 as LNHDA and CDR2 as SQIVND (reference sequence). This CDR3 has 16 amino acids. CDR3 in DNA: TGTGCCAGTAGTCATACAGGGGGCGCCTTTGCAGAGACCCAGTACTTC. Translation gives CASSHTGGAFAETQYF. The complete variable domain, with remaining parts taken from reference TRBV19 and TRBJ2-5, reads DGGITQSPKYLFRKEGQNVTLSCEQNLNHDAMYWYRQDPGQGLRLIYYSQIVNDFQKGDIAEGYSVSREKKESFPLTVTSAQKNPTAFYLCASSHTGGAFAETQYFGPGTRLLVL.

The V call is TRBV28, the J call TRBJ2-7; 10 bases are shared with TRBD2. J gave up 6 bases and V 8 bases, and 7 bases lay outside the gene matches. Germline V lookup: CDR1 MDHEN, CDR2 SYDVKM. This CDR3 spans 13 amino acids. CDR3 residues: CASHSGRTGEQYF. CDR3 DNA sequence: TGTGCCAGCCATAGCGGGAGGACCGGCGAGCAGTACTTC.

This clone was found once. The chain recombines TRBV19 with TRBJ2-1, with D possibly being TRBD2 (5 bases). The CDR3 is made up of 15 amino acids. Looked up from germline, CDR1 is LNHDA and CDR2 is SQIVND (reference sequence). V dropped 7 bases and J dropped 0 bases, with 13 bases sitting between them. CDR3 sequence (DNA): TGTGCCAGTAAGTCCGCGGGTCTCTCCTACAATGAGCAGTTCTTC. Translating gives CASKSAGLSYNEQFF. The full variable domain, completed using reference TRBV19 and TRBJ2-1, is DGGITQSPKYLFRKEGQNVTLSCEQNLNHDAMYWYRQDPGQGLRLIYYSQIVNDFQKGDIAEGYSVSREKKESFPLTVTSAQKNPTAFYLCASKSAGLSYNEQFFGPGTRLTVL.

Only one count was recorded for this clone. The chain combines TRBV12-3 or TRBV12-4 with TRBJ2-7, with 7 bases identical to TRBD1. The J segment lost 3 bases and the V segment lost 5 bases, leaving 4 bases of the junction unmatched. The length of the CDR3 is 13 residues. The chain's CDR3 is CASSTTGSYEQYF. The DNA for the CDR3 is TGTGCCAGCAGTACGACAGGGAGCTACGAGCAGTACTTC.

CDR3 DNA sequence: TGCGCCAGCAGCCAGGAGGCGGGACAGGGCCGACTTAGCAATCAGCCCCAGCATTTT. It translates to CASSQEAGQGRLSNQPQHF. The gene calls are TRBV4-1 and TRBJ1-5, with 9 bases lining up with TRBD1. CDR3 length: 19 residues. The germline CDR1 and CDR2 sequences are MGHRA and YSYEKL. The junction had 12 bases not matched to a gene; V was cut back by 3 bases and J by 0 bases.